This TCR beta chain was recorded in a study of control samples from healthy donors and cancer patients. The CDR3 contains 12 residues. Germline lookup yields CDR1 KGHDR and CDR2 SFDVKD. V lost 4 bases and J 5 bases, leaving 6 bases between the germline ends. The assay was immunoSEQ multiplex PCR, and TCRdb's table has in-frame clones only and misses some. The sample consists of nearly 200,000 clones, roughly nine tenths of them appearing once. The clonotype comes from a man younger than 40 in good health. Source material: blood. The genes are TRBV24-1 and TRBJ2-3; D call uncertain. The CDR3 coding sequence is TGTGCCACCAGTGACCCACTAGATACGCAGTATTTT. Translation: CATSDPLDTQYF.